Below, one TCR beta chain is given with its context. Its antigen is unknown. Using immunoSEQ multiplex PCR, the repertoire was profiled, and TCRdb retains in-frame clones only, with some absent. The data hold more than 4,500 clones, with roughly two thirds observed a single time. This sample is drawn from a study of graft-versus-host responses after intestinal transplantation. Study-wide results and caveats: Recipient marrow showed GvH clones, some seen first in ileum or blood.

The V gene lost 5 bases and the J gene lost 4 bases, with 9 bases spanning the gap. The germline V gene encodes CDR1 MNHEY and CDR2 SVGAGI. This CDR3 is built from 13 residues. The sample here was PBMCs, taken 540 to 550 days after intestinal transplant. This clonotype originated in a human patient who received an intestinal transplant, so some T cells may come from the graft donor. The chain carries TRBV6-5 and TRBJ2-1, with D tentatively TRBD2 (5 bases). The CDR3 reads CASSLREYNEQFF. Here the CDR3 DNA reads TGTGCCAGCAGTCTTAGGGAGTACAATGAGCAGTTCTTC.